This entry concerns a single T cell receptor beta chain. This sample stems from a study of OX40 agonist ivuxolimab in advanced cancers. The repertoire was sequenced with immunoSEQ multiplex PCR; TCRdb's copy has only in-frame clones and lacks some. The data show about 67,000 clones, around 87% seen once. Germline lookup yields CDR1 SGHNT and CDR2 YENEEA. The germline V and J ends were trimmed by 0 bases and 5 bases, with 2 bases remaining between them. The CDR3 length is 11 residues. Sequencing used CD4+ or CD8+ T cells sorted from blood, obtained in a trial of the OX40 agonist ivuxolimab. The chain uses TRBV11-3 and TRBJ2-7; D is ambiguous. This clonotype was obtained from an adult with an advanced solid tumor such as melanoma, head and neck, liver or kidney cancer. The CDR3 DNA sequence: TGTGCCAGCAGCTTAGATCACGAGCAGTACTTC. This gives the protein CASSLDHEQYF. Full variable domain (remainder filled in from reference TRBV11-3 and TRBJ2-7): EAGVVQSPRYKIIEKKQPVAFWCNPISGHNTLYWYLQNLGQGPELLIRYENEEAVDDSQLPKDRFSAERLKGVDSTLKIQPAELGDSAVYLCASSLDHEQYFGPGTRLTVT.